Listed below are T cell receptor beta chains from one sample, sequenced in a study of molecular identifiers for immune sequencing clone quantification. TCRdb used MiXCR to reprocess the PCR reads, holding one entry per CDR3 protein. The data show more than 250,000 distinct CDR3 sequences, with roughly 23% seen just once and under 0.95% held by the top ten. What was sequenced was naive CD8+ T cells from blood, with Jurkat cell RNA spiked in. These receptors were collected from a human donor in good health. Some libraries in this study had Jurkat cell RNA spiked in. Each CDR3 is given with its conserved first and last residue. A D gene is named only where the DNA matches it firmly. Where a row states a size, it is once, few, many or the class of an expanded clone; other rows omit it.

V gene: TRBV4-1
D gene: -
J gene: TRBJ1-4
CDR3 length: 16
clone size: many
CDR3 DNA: TGCGCCAGCAGCCAAGATCCCGGGGCGGCTAATGAAAAACTGTTTTTT
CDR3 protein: CASSQDPGAANEKLFF

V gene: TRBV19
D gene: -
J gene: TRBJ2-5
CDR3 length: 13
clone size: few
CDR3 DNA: TGTGCCAGTAGTACCGACAGCCAAGAGACCCAGTACTTC
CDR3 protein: CASSTDSQETQYF

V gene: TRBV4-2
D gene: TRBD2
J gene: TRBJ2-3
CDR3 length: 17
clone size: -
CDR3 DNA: TGTGCCAGCAGCCAACTAATCGGCGGGGGGGGAATAGATACGCAGTATTTT
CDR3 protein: CASSQLIGGGGIDTQYF

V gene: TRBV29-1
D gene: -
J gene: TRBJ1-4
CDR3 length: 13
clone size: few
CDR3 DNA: TGCAGCGTCCTCCACTACTCGGATGAAAAACTGTTTTTT
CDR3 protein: CSVLHYSDEKLFF

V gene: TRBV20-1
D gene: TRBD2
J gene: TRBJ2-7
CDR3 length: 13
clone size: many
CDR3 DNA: TGCAGTGCCGGGCCACTAGCGGGTCGGGAGCAGTACTTC
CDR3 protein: CSAGPLAGREQYF

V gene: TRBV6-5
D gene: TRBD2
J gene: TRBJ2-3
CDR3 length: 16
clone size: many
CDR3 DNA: TGTGCCAGCAGTTACTCCCCCCTAGCGGGTACAGATACGCAGTATTTT
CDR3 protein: CASSYSPLAGTDTQYF

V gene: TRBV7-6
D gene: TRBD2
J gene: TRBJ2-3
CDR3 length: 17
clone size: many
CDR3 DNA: TGTGCCAGCAGCTTCCCGACTAGCGGGGAGAACACAGATACGCAGTATTTT
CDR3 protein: CASSFPTSGENTDTQYF

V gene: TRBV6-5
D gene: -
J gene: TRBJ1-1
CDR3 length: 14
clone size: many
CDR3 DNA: TGTGCCAGCAGTTTCAGGGTTTTGGACACTGAAGCTTTCTTT
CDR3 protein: CASSFRVLDTEAFF

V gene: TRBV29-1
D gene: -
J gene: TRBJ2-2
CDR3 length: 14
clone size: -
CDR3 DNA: TGCAGCGTTGTGGTGGGGCAGAACACCGGGGAGCTGTTTTTT
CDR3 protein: CSVVVGQNTGELFF

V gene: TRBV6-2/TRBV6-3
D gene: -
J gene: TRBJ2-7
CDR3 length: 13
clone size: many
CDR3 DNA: TGTGCCAGCAGTCTTTGGGCGGCCTACGAGCAGTACTTC
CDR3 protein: CASSLWAAYEQYF

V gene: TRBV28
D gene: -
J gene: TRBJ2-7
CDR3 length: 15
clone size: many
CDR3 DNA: TGTGCCAGCAGTTTCAGGGGGGCTTTATCCTACGAGCAGTACTTC
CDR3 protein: CASSFRGALSYEQYF

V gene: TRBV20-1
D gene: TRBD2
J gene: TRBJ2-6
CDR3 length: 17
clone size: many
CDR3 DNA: TGCAGTGCTCGGACTAGCGGGAGGGCCCCTTGGGCCAACGTCCTGACTTTC
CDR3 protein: CSARTSGRAPWANVLTF

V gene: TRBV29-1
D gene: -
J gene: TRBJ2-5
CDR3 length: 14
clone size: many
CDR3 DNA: TGCAGCGCCTACCCTGACAGCCACCAAGAGACCCAGTACTTC
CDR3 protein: CSAYPDSHQETQYF

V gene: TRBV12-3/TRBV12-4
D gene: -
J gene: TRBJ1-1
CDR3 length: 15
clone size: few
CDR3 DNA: TGTGCCAGCAGTATGACGGACAATGGTTACACTGAAGCTTTCTTT
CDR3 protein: CASSMTDNGYTEAFF

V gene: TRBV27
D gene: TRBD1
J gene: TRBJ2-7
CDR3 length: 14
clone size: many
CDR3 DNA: TGTGCCAGCAGTTGGACAGGGGGCTGGTACGAGCAGTACTTC
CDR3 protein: CASSWTGGWYEQYF

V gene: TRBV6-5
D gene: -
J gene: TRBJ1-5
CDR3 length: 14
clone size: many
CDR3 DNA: TGTGCCAGCAGCCAGGTTGGGGCTGGACAGCCCCAGCATTTT
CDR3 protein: CASSQVGAGQPQHF

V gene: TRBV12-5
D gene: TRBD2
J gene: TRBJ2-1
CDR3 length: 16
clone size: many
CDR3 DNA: TGTGCTAGTGGTTTGAATAGCGGGGGGGCGGGGTATGAGCAGTTCTTC
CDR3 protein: CASGLNSGGAGYEQFF

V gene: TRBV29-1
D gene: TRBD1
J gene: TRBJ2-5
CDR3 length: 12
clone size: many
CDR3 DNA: TGCAGCGTTGAGGACAGGGCAGAGACCCAGTACTTC
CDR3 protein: CSVEDRAETQYF

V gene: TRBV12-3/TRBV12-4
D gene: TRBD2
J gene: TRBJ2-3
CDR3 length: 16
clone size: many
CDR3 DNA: TGTGCCAGCAGTCATCCGACTAGCGGTGGGGCAGATACGCAGTATTTT
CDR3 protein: CASSHPTSGGADTQYF

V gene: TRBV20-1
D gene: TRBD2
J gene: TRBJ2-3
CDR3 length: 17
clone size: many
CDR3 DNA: TGCAGTGCTAGAGATAGAGTAGCGGGAAGTAAGACAGATACGCAGTATTTT
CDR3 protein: CSARDRVAGSKTDTQYF

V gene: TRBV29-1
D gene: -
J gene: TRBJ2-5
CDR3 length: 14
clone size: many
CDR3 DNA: TGCAGCGTAGGATCAATAACGGAACAAGAGACCCAGTACTTC
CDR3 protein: CSVGSITEQETQYF

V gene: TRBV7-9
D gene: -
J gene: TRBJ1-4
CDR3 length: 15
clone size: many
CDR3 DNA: TGTGCCAGCAGCCCCCGACTCGAAACTAATGAAAAACTGTTTTTT
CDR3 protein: CASSPRLETNEKLFF

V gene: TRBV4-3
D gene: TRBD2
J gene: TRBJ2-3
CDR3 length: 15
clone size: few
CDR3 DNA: TGCGCCAGCAGCCAAGAGAGCGGGGGTGCTGATACGCAGTGTTTT
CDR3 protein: CASSQESGGADTQCF

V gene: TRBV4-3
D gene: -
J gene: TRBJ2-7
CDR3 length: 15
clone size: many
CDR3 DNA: TGCGCCAGCAGCCCGGTGGCAGGGCAAGGCTACGAGCAGTACTTC
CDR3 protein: CASSPVAGQGYEQYF

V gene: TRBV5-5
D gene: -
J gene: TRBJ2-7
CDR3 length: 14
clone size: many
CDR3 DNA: TGTGCCAGCAGCGCGATTGACAGTTCCTACGAGCAGTACTTC
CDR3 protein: CASSAIDSSYEQYF

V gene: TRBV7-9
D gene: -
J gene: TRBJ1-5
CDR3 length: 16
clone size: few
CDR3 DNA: TGTGCCAGCAGTTTAGACACGTGGGGGGAGTATCAGCCCCAGCATTTT
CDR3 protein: CASSLDTWGEYQPQHF

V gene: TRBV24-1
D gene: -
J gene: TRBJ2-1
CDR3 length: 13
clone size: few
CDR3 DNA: TGTGCCACCGGTGAATCCCGATTCCATGAGCAGTTCTTC
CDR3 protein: CATGESRFHEQFF

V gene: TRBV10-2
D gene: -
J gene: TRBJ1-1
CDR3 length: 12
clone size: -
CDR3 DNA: TGCGCCAGCAGTGAGGGACTCACTGGAGCTTTCTTT
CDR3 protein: CASSEGLTGAFF

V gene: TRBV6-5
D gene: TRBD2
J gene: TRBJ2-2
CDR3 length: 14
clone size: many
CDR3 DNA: TGTGCCAGCCACGGACTAGCGGCCACCGGGGAGCTGTTTTTT
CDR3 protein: CASHGLAATGELFF

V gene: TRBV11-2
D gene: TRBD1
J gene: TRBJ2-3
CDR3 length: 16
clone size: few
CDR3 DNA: TGTGCCAGCAGCTTAGAAGACAGGGTTGTGCCAGATACGCAGTATTTT
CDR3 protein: CASSLEDRVVPDTQYF

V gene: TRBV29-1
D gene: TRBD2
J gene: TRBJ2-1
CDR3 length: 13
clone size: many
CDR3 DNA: TGCAGCGTTGCTGGGACTAGCGACAATGAGCAGTTCTTC
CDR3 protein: CSVAGTSDNEQFF

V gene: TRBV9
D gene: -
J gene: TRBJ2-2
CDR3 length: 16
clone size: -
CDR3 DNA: TGTGCCAGCAGCGTAACGGGGATGGCGAACACCGGGGAGCTGTTTTTT
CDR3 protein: CASSVTGMANTGELFF

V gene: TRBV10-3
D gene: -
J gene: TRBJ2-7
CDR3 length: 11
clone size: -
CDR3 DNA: TGTGCCACCGACGGCGGGTACGAGCAGTACTTC
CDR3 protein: CATDGGYEQYF

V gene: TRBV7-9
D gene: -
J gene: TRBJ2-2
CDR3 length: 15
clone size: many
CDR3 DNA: TGTGCCAGCAGCTTAGGACAGGAGAACACCGGGGAGCTGTTTTTT
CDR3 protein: CASSLGQENTGELFF

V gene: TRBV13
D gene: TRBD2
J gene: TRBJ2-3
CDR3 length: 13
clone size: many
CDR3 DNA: TGTGCCAGCAGCAAGGGACTAGCGGATACGCAGTATTTT
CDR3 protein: CASSKGLADTQYF

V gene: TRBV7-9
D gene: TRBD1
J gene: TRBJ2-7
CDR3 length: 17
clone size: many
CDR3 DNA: TGTGCCAGCAGACCGGGCGGGACAGGGCTAGACCCCTACGAGCAGTACTTC
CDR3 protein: CASRPGGTGLDPYEQYF

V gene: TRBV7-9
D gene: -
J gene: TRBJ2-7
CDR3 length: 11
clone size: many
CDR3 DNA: TGTGCCAGCAGCCCCTTTGACGAGCAGTACTTC
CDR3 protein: CASSPFDEQYF

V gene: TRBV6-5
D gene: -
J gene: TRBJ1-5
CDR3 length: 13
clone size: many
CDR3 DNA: TGTGCCAGCAGTGGCAGGGACGATCAGCCCCAGCATTTT
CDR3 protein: CASSGRDDQPQHF

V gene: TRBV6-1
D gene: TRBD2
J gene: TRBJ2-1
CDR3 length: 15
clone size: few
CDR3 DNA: TGTGCCAGCAAATTTCTAGCGGGAAGGGATATTGAGCAGTTCTTC
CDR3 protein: CASKFLAGRDIEQFF

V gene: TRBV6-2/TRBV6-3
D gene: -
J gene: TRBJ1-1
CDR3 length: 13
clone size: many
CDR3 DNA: TGTGCCAGCAGCTTAGAAGGGCAGACTGAAGCTTTCTTT
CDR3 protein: CASSLEGQTEAFF